The next 21 T cell receptor beta chains were all read from a single sample in a study of blood T cell repertoires in COVID-19. Profiling relied on immunoSEQ multiplex PCR, and the TCRdb table lists in-frame clones only, not all of them. Of some 100,000 clones listed, approximately 84% are singletons. The specimen sequenced was peripheral blood. Receptor source: a man older than 75 with active or convalescent COVID-19.

This clone has a single count. The chain combines TRBV28 with TRBJ2-1; 11 bases fit TRBD2. Looked up from germline, CDR1 is MDHEN and CDR2 is SYDVKM. This CDR3 region has 15 residues. Trimming removed 3 bases from V and 9 bases from J; junction bases left unmatched: 7. Here the CDR3 reads CASSLELAGASEQFF. The CDR3 DNA reads as TGTGCCAGCAGTTTGGAACTAGCGGGGGCGAGTGAGCAGTTCTTC.

This chain uses TRBV11-2 with TRBJ2-7, with a possible D match to TRBD2 (6 bases). Germline V CDR1 and CDR2: SGHAT, FQNNGV. Deletions cut 6 bases from V and 6 bases from J, with 18 bases between. This CDR3 is built from 14 residues. This chain's CDR3 is CASRAGTAFREQYF. CDR3 DNA sequence: TGTGCCAGCAGAGCCGGGACTGCCTTCCGCGAGCAGTACTTC.

The chain uses TRBV19 and TRBJ2-1, with 14 bases matching TRBD2. CDR1 is LNHDA and CDR2 is SQIVND in the germline V gene (reference sequence). The trim removed 10 bases at V and 2 bases at J, leaving 4 bases unmatched. CDR3 length: 15 amino acids. DNA for the CDR3: TGTGCCATTGGGACTAGCGGGGGACCCTACAATGAGCAGTTCTTC. Translated, it gives CAIGTSGGPYNEQFF.

This chain joins TRBV6-5 and TRBJ2-3, with a tentative D call TRBD2 (6 bases). Trimming removed 5 bases at V and 3 bases at J, with 9 bases between. The CDR3 runs 13 residues. Per germline, CDR1 MNHEY and CDR2 SVGAGI. This CDR3 reads CASSRSGTDTQYF. In DNA, the CDR3 is TGTGCCAGCAGTCGCAGCGGGACAGATACGCAGTATTTT.

This chain uses TRBV10-1 with TRBJ2-7, with 7 bases matching TRBD1. The CDR3 is 14 residues long. The germline CDR1 and CDR2 sequences are WNHNN and SYGVQD (reference sequence). Losses at the gene ends were 6 bases for V and 6 bases for J; bases not matched to a gene: 11. The CDR3 region has the DNA TGCGCCAGCAGCCCGACAGGGACACATCGCGAGCAGTACTTC. Its translation is CASSPTGTHREQYF.

V is TRBV5-1 and J is TRBJ1-1, with TRBD1 matching over 7 bases. Per germline, CDR1 SGHRS and CDR2 YFSETQ. V lost 3 bases and J lost 1; bases outside the gene matches: 9. The CDR3 spans 16 residues. CDR3 region: CASSSQPGQRNTEAFF. The CDR3 DNA follows: TGCGCCAGCAGCTCGCAACCGGGACAGAGGAACACTGAAGCTTTCTTT. Drawing the rest from reference TRBV5-1 and TRBJ1-1, the complete variable domain is KAGVTQTPRYLIKTRGQQVTLSCSPISGHRSVSWYQQTPGQGLQFLFEYFSETQRNKGNFPGRFSGRQFSNSRSEMNVSTLELGDSALYLCASSSQPGQRNTEAFFGQGTRLTVV.

This sequence joins TRBV6-5 and TRBJ1-2, with 7 bases lining up with TRBD1. Germline trimming cut 4 bases from V and 4 bases from J; bases unmatched to any gene: 6. This CDR3 is 14 amino acids long. Germline loops: CDR1 MNHEY, CDR2 SVGAGI. Here the CDR3 DNA reads TGTGCCAGCAGTTTTCGACAGGGAACCTATGGCTACACCTTC. It specifies CASSFRQGTYGYTF.

V and J are TRBV25-1 and TRBJ1-4; D not resolved. This CDR3 region has 11 residues. The ends were cut back, 7 bases at V and 8 bases at J, with 8 bases in the middle. Germline-derived CDR1 and CDR2 are MGHDK and SYGVNS. DNA for the CDR3: TGTGCCAGCAATCTAAACGAAAAACTGTTTTTT. Translation gives CASNLNEKLFF.

This clone has just one count. The rearrangement links TRBV7-9 to TRBJ1-2; 7 bases match TRBD1. Germline V lookup: CDR1 SEHNR, CDR2 FQNEAQ (reference sequence). The CDR3 extends over 13 amino acids. Trimming removed 4 bases from V and 4 bases from J; junction bases left unmatched: 3. The CDR3 DNA sequence: TGTGCCAGCAGCTCTCGACAGGGCTATGGCTACACCTTC. Protein: CASSSRQGYGYTF.

V is TRBV5-6 and J is TRBJ1-6; D might be TRBD1 (6 bases). Germline CDR1 SGHDT, CDR2 YYEEEE. The CDR3 contains 16 residues. Trimming removed 1 base at V and 2 bases at J, with 10 bases between. CDR3 coding DNA: TGTGCCAGCAGCTTGTCCAGGGGTCCCTATAATTCACCCCTCCACTTT. It is translated as CASSLSRGPYNSPLHF.

With respect to this clone: Other DNA sequences in this sample translate to the same CDR3. The chain is built from TRBV7-9 and TRBJ1-5; 8 positions match TRBD1. The V segment lost 5 bases and the J segment 6 bases; nucleotides outside the gene matches: 6. Germline values: CDR1 SEHNR, CDR2 FQNEAQ (reference sequence). This CDR3 is 14 amino acids long. CDR3 nucleotides: TGTGCCAGCAGCCTCGGACAGGGCGGTCAGCCCCAGCATTTT. Residues: CASSLGQGGQPQHF.

The chain couples TRBV2 to TRBJ2-1, with TRBD2 matching 10 bases. CDR3 length equals 15 residues. V dropped 5 bases and J dropped 7; count of bases not matched to a gene: 8. The germline V gene has CDR1 SNHLY and CDR2 FYNNEI. The CDR3 DNA sequence: TGTGCCAGCAGTTTACTAGCGGGGCGGGGGAATGAGCAGTTCTTC. It encodes CASSLLAGRGNEQFF.

This chain links TRBV7-2 with TRBJ2-7, with 9 bases identical to TRBD2. Germline V gives CDR1 SGHTA, CDR2 FQGNSA. This CDR3 spans 16 amino acids. V lost 4 bases and J lost 1; bases outside the gene matches: 8. CDR3 DNA: TGTGCCAGCAGCTGGACTAGCGCAGGTCGTTCCTACGAGCAGTACTTC. This sequence encodes CASSWTSAGRSYEQYF.

V usage is TRBV12-3 or TRBV12-4 and J usage is TRBJ1-1; D is undetermined. This CDR3 spans 13 amino acids. V shed 3 bases and J shed 2 bases, with 7 bases lying between them. CDR3 amino acids: CASSLSSNTEAFF. The CDR3, as DNA: TGTGCCAGCAGTTTGTCCAGTAACACTGAAGCTTTCTTT.

The rearrangement joins TRBV18 to TRBJ1-2; TRBD1 matches at 8 bases. Germline loops: CDR1 KGHSH, CDR2 LQKENI. This CDR3 spans 14 amino acids. V gave up 6 bases and J gave up 1 base; unmatched junction bases: 4. CDR3 in amino acids: CASSPGQDNYGYTF. CDR3 DNA sequence: TGTGCCAGCTCCCCGGGACAGGATAACTATGGCTACACCTTC.

The rearrangement joins TRBV4-3 to TRBJ1-1, with D possibly being TRBD1 (6 bases). CDR1 and CDR2 from the germline V gene are LGHNA and YSLEER. V gave up 1 base and J gave up 4 bases, with 16 bases separating them. The CDR3 totals 16 residues. CDR3 in DNA: TGCGCCAGCAGCCAAGGAATAGGGGGTGTAGGCACTGAAGCTTTCTTT. Its translation is CASSQGIGGVGTEAFF.

This clone appeared a single time. The rearrangement links TRBV10-2 to TRBJ2-7; D unresolved. Trimming pared 4 bases from V and 4 bases from J, leaving 8 bases between. CDR3 length: 12 residues. Germline CDR1 WSHSY, CDR2 SAAADI. In DNA, the CDR3 is TGCGCCAGCAGTGGCTACGGTTACGAGCAGTACTTC. Its translation: CASSGYGYEQYF.

The chain recombines TRBV19 with TRBJ1-5; D remains unclear. CDR1 is LNHDA, CDR2 SQIVND, per germline (reference sequence). Trimming shortened V by 2 bases and J by 2 bases, and 10 bases separated the two germline ends. The CDR3 contains 15 residues. In nucleotides, the CDR3 is TGTGCCAGTAGTATACTAGAGGTCGGCAATCAGCCCCAGCATTTT. Its protein is CASSILEVGNQPQHF.

The chain uses TRBV2 and TRBJ1-1, with a tentative D call TRBD1 (6 bases). Germline values: CDR1 SNHLY, CDR2 FYNNEI. The CDR3 is 13 amino acids. V lost 8 bases to trimming and J lost 6 bases, with 16 bases between them. The chain's CDR3 is CASGEGVGAEAFF. CDR3 nucleotides: TGTGCCAGCGGAGAGGGGGTTGGGGCTGAAGCTTTCTTT. The complete variable domain, with remaining parts taken from reference TRBV2 and TRBJ1-1, reads EPEVTQTPSHQVTQMGQEVILRCVPISNHLYFYWYRQILGQKVEFLVSFYNNEISEKSEIFDDQFSVERPDGSNFTLKIRSTKLEDSAMYFCASGEGVGAEAFFGQGTRLTVV.

The chain couples TRBV19 to TRBJ2-3; 8 bases match TRBD2. CDR3 size: 16 residues. The V and J ends lost 5 bases and 3 bases, in that order; junction bases with no gene match: 10. Germline V lookup: CDR1 LNHDA, CDR2 SQIVND (reference sequence). In DNA, the CDR3 is TGTGCCAGTAGTCGTACCGGGGGGGCCGCAACAGATACGCAGTATTTT. Its translation is CASSRTGGAATDTQYF.

The sample holds a few counts of this clone. The chain has TRBV5-4 and TRBJ1-4; 8 positions agree with TRBD1. There are 17 residues in the CDR3. The germline gives CDR1 SGHNT, CDR2 YYREEE (reference sequence). Unmatched junction bases numbered 12, after V lost 3 bases and J lost 5 bases. The CDR3 protein is CASSSGQVGRRNEKLFF. The CDR3 nucleotides are TGTGCCAGCAGCTCGGGACAGGTCGGGCGACGGAATGAAAAACTGTTTTTT.